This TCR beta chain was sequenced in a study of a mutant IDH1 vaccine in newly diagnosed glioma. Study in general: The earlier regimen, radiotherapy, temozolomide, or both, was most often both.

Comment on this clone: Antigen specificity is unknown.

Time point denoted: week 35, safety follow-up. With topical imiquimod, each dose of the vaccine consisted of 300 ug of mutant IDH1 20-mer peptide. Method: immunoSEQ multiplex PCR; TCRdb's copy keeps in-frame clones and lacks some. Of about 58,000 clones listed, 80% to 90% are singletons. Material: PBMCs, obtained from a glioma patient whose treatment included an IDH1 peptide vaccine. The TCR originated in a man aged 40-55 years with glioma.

CDR3 protein: CASSLETGSGGQYF. The CDR3 coding sequence is TGTGCCAGCAGCTTAGAGACAGGGAGTGGCGGGCAGTACTTC. The V gene is TRBV7-2, the J gene TRBJ2-7; 7 bases agree with TRBD1. CDR3 length: 14 amino acids. From germline, CDR1 is SGHTA and CDR2 FQGNSA. V was pared by 1 base and J by 9 bases, with 9 bases of the junction left unmatched. Combining the CDR3 with reference TRBV7-2 and TRBJ2-7 gives the whole variable domain GAGVSQSPSNKVTEKGKDVELRCDPISGHTALYWYRQSLGQGLEFLIYFQGNSAPDKSGLPSDRFSAERTGGSVSTLTIQRTQQEDSAVYLCASSLETGSGGQYFGPGTRLTVT.